This TCR beta chain came from a study of graft-versus-host responses after intestinal transplantation. Trimming took 1 base from V and 2 from J; bases not matched to a gene: 13. The germline gives CDR1 GTSNPN, CDR2 SVGIG (reference sequence). This CDR3 has 19 amino acids. Points on this clone: Its antigen is currently unknown.

The data were produced by immunoSEQ multiplex PCR, yet TCRdb's version contains in-frame clones alone and is incomplete. The top ten clones hold more than 0.9% of a sample with over 100,000 clones, just under 95% of them seen once. This receptor was identified in a human donor who was the organ donor for an intestinal transplant. The chain is built from TRBV30 and TRBJ2-1; TRBD2 matches 11 bases. Here the sequenced sample was unstimulated CD8+ T cells sorted from spleen or lymph node cells, taken before transplant. The CDR3 DNA reads as TGTGCCTGGAGTGGGATCAGTAGCGGGAGGGCCCCTGCCTACAATGAGCAGTTCTTC. Amino acid sequence: CAWSGISSGRAPAYNEQFF. The full variable domain, with the rest looked up from reference TRBV30 and TRBJ2-1, is SQTIHQWPATLVQPVGSPLSLECTVEGTSNPNLYWYRQAAGRGLQLLFYSVGIGQISSEVPQNLSASRPQDRQFILSSKKLLLSDSGFYLCAWSGISSGRAPAYNEQFFGPGTRLTVL.